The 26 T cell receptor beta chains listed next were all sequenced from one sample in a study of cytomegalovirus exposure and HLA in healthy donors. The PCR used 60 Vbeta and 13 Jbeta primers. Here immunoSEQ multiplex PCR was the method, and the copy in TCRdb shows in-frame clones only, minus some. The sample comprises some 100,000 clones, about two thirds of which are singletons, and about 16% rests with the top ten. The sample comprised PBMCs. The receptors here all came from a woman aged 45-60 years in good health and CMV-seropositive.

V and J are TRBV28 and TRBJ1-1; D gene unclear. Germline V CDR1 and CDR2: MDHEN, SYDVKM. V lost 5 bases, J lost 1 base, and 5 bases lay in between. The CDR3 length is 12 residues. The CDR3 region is CASSLGNTEAFF. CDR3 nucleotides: TGTGCCAGCAGTCTAGGGAACACTGAAGCTTTCTTT.

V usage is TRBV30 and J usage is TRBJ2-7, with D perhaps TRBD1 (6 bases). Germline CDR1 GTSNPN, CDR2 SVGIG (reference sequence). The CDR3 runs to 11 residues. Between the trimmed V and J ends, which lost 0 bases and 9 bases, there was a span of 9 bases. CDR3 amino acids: CAWSVGTRQYF. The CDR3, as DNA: TGTGCCTGGAGTGTAGGGACAAGGCAGTACTTC. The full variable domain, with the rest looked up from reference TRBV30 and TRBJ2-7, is SQTIHQWPATLVQPVGSPLSLECTVEGTSNPNLYWYRQAAGRGLQLLFYSVGIGQISSEVPQNLSASRPQDRQFILSSKKLLLSDSGFYLCAWSVGTRQYFGPGTRLTVT.

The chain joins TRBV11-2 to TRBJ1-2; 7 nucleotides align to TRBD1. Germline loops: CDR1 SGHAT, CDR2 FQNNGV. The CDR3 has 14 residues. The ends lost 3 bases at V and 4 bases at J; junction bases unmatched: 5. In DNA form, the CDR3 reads TGTGCCAGCAGCTTCCCGACAGGGATCTATGGCTACACCTTC. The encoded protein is CASSFPTGIYGYTF.

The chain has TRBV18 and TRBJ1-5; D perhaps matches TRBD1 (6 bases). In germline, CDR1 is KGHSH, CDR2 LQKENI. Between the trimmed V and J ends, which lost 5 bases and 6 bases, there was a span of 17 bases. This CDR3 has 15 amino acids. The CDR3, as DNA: TGTGCCAGCTCATCCGAAACAGGGTCGATTCAGCCCCAGCATTTT. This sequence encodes CASSSETGSIQPQHF. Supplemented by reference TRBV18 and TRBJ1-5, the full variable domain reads NAGVMQNPRHLVRRRGQEARLRCSPMKGHSHVYWYRQLPEEGLKFMVYLQKENIIDESGMPKERFSAEFPKEGPSILRIQQVVRGDSAAYFCASSSETGSIQPQHFGDGTRLSIL.

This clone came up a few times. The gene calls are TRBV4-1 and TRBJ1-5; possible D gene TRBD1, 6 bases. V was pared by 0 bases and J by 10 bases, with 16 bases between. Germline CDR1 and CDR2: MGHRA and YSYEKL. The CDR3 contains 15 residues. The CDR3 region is CASSQDMGARGPQHF. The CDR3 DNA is TGCGCCAGCAGCCAAGATATGGGGGCCCGGGGTCCCCAGCATTTT.

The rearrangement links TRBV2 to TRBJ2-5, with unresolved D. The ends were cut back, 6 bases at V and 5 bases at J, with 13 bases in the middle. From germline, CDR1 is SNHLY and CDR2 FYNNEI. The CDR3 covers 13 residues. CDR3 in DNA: TGTGCCAGCAGCAAGAACAGCAAGGAGACCCAGTACTTC. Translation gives CASSKNSKETQYF.

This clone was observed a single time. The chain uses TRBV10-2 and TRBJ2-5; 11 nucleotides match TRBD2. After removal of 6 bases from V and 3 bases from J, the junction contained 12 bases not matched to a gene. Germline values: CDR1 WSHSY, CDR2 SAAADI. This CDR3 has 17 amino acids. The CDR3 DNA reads TGCGCCAGCAGCTTTTATAGCGGGAGGGCGGTTAAAGAGACCCAGTACTTC. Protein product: CASSFYSGRAVKETQYF.

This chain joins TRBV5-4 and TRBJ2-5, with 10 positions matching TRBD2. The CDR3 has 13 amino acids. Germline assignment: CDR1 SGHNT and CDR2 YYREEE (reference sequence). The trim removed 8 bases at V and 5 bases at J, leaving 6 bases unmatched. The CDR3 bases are TGTGCCAGTAGACTAGCGGGTGAGGAGACCCAGTACTTC. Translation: CASRLAGEETQYF.

For the CDR3, the DNA is TGTGCCAGTAGTATAACGGGACAGGGAGGCAATGAGCAGTTCTTC. Encoded protein: CASSITGQGGNEQFF. The chain recombines TRBV19 with TRBJ2-1; 9 nucleotides match TRBD1. This CDR3 contains 15 residues. With V trimmed by 2 bases and J by 6 bases, 5 bases remained unmatched. Germline CDR1 is LNHDA and CDR2 is SQIVND (reference sequence). The whole variable domain, remainder taken from reference TRBV19 and TRBJ2-1, is DGGITQSPKYLFRKEGQNVTLSCEQNLNHDAMYWYRQDPGQGLRLIYYSQIVNDFQKGDIAEGYSVSREKKESFPLTVTSAQKNPTAFYLCASSITGQGGNEQFFGPGTRLTVL.

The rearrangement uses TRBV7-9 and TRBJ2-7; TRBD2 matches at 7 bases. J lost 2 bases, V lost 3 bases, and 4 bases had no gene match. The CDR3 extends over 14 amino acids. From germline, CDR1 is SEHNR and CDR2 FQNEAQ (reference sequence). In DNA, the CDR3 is TGTGCCAGCAGCTTCGGGAGGCGCGCCTACGAGCAGTACTTC. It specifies CASSFGRRAYEQYF.

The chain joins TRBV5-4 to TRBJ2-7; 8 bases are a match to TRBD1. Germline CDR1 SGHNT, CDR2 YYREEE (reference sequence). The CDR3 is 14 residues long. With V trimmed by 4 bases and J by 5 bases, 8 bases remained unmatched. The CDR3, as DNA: TGTGCCAGCAGCCAAGACAGGGGATCCGACGAGCAGTACTTC. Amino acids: CASSQDRGSDEQYF.

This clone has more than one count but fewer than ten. CDR3 in amino acids: CASSYTDPNTGELFF. Written as DNA, the CDR3 is TGTGCCAGCAGTTACACTGATCCGAACACCGGGGAGCTGTTTTTT. The J gene is TRBJ2-2, the V gene TRBV6-5; D is unclear. There are 15 residues in the CDR3. Trimming took 2 bases from V and 0 from J, leaving 7 bases between them. Per the germline V gene, CDR1 is MNHEY and CDR2 is SVGAGI.

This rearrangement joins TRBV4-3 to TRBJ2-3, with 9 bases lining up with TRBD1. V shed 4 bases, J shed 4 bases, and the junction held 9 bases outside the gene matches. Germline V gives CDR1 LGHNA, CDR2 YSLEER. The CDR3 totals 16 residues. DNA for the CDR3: TGCGCCAGCAGCCTTTCTGGGACAGGGTACGCAGATACGCAGTATTTT. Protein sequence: CASSLSGTGYADTQYF.

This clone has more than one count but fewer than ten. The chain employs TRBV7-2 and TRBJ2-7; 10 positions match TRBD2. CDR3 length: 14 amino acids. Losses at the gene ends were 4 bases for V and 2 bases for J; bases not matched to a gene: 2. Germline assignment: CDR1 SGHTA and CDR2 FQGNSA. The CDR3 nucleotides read TGTGCCAGCAGCTCGACTAGCGGGCCCTACGAGCAGTACTTC. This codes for CASSSTSGPYEQYF.

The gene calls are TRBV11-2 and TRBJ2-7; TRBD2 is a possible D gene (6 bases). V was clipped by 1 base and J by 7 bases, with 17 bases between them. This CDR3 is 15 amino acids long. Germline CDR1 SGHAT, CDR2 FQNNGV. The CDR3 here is CASSLAWRPGEEQYF. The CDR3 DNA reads TGTGCCAGCAGCTTAGCCTGGAGGCCGGGGGAGGAGCAGTACTTC. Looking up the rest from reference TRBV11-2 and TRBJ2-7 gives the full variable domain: EAGVAQSPRYKIIEKRQSVAFWCNPISGHATLYWYQQILGQGPKLLIQFQNNGVVDDSQLPKDRFSAERLKGVDSTLKIQPAKLEDSAVYLCASSLAWRPGEEQYFGPGTRLTVT.

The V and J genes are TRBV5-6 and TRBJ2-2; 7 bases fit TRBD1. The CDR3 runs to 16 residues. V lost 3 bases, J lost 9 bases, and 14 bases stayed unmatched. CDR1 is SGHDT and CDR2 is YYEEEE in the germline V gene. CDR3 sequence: CASSSRTGQVYRELFF. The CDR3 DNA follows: TGTGCCAGCAGCTCCCGGACAGGACAGGTGTATAGGGAGCTGTTTTTT.

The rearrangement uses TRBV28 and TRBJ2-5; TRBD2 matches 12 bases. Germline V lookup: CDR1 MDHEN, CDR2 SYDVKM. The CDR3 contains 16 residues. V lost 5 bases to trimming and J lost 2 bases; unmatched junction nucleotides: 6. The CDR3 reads CASSAPLAGGQETQYF. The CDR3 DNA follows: TGTGCCAGCAGTGCCCCCCTAGCGGGAGGGCAAGAGACCCAGTACTTC.

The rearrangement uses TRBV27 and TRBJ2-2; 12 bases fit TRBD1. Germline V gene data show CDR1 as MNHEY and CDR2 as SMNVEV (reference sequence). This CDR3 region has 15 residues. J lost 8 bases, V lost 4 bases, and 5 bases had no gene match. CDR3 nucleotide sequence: TGTGCCAGCAGTTGGGGGACAGGGGGCAAAGGGGAGCTGTTTTTT. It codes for CASSWGTGGKGELFF.

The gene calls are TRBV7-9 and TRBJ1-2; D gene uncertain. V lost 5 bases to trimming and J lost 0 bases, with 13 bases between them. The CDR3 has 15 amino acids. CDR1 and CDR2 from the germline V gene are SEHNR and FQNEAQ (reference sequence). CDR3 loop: CASSDRRLANYGYTF. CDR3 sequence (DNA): TGTGCCAGCAGCGACCGGAGGTTAGCTAACTATGGCTACACCTTC. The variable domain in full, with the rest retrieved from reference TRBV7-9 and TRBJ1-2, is DTGVSQNPRHKITKRGQNVTFRCDPISEHNRLYWYRQTLGQGPEFLTYFQNEAQLEKSRLLSDRFSAERPKGSFSTLEIQRTEQGDSAMYLCASSDRRLANYGYTFGSGTRLTVV.

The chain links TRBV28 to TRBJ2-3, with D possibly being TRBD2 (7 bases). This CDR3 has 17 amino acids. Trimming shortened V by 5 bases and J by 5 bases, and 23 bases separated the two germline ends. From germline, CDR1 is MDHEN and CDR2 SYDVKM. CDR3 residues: CASSTLRGRERRDTQYF. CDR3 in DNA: TGTGCCAGCAGTACTCTTCGGGGGCGGGAGAGGAGAGATACGCAGTATTTT.

The CDR3 DNA reads TGTGCCAGCAGCGTGGAGGACCTAGCAAGCAATGAGCAGTTCTTC. Translated, it gives CASSVEDLASNEQFF. The chain has TRBV9 and TRBJ2-1, with D possibly matching TRBD2 (5 bases). CDR1 is SGDLS and CDR2 is YYNGEE in the germline V gene. V lost 2 bases and J 6 bases, leaving 15 bases between the germline ends. The CDR3 is made up of 15 amino acids.

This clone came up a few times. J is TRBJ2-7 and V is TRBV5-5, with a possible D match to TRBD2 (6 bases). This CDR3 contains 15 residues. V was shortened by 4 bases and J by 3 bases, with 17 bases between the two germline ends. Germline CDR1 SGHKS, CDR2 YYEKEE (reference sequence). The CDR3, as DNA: TGTGCCAGCAGCCCCCTAGCCGGAGGGAGCTACGAGCAGTACTTC. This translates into CASSPLAGGSYEQYF.

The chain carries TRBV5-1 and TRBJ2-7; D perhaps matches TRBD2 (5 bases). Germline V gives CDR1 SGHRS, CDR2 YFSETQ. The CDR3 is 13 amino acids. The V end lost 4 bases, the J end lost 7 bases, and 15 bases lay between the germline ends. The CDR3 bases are TGCGCCAGCAGCGTCAGCGGAGTTAGGGAGCAGTACTTC. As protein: CASSVSGVREQYF. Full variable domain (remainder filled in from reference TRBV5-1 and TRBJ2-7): KAGVTQTPRYLIKTRGQQVTLSCSPISGHRSVSWYQQTPGQGLQFLFEYFSETQRNKGNFPGRFSGRQFSNSRSEMNVSTLELGDSALYLCASSVSGVREQYFGPGTRLTVT.

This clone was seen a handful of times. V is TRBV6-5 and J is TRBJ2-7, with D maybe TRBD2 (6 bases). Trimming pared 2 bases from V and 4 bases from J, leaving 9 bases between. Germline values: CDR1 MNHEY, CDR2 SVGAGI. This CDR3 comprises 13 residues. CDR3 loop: CASSYGGEYEQYF. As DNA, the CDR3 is TGTGCCAGCAGTTACGGCGGGGAATACGAGCAGTACTTC.

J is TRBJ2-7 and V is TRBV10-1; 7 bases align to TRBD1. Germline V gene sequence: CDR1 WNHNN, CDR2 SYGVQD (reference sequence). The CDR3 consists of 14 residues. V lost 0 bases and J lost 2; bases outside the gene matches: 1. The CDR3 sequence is CASSESGQTYEQYF. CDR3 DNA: TGCGCCAGCAGTGAGTCGGGACAGACCTACGAGCAGTACTTC.

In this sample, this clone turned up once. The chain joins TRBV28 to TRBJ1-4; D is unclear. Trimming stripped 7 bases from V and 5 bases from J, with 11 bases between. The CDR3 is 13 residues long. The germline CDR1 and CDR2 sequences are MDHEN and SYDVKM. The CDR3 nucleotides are TGTGCCAGCAAAACAACGCAAAATGAAAAACTGTTTTTT. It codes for CASKTTQNEKLFF.